This T cell receptor beta chain was identified in a study of identical twins. Whole-study results and caveats: Models, which agreed with sharing between unrelated individuals, nonetheless underestimated the out-of-frame TCR alpha sharing seen in monozygotic twins. Weaker excess twin sharing was seen among beta out-of-frame sequences. Shared out-of-frame alpha sequences (those common to twins) showed excess low generation probability.

This clonotype was counted between two and nine times. Antigen: not known. From germline, CDR1 is DFQATT and CDR2 SNEGSKA (reference sequence). This CDR3 spans 17 amino acids. V shed 0 bases and J shed 2 bases, with 20 bases lying between them. TCRdb passed the 5' RACE reads through MiXCR, listing each CDR3 protein once. The data contain 700,000 or so distinct CDR3 sequences, 21% of them singletons. These data were likewise used in another study, on T cells expressing NK-cell markers. That paper notes: The study found dominant NKG2C+ clonotypes at roughly 1.0-7.5% of CD8+ T cells in over 5 donors.

This TCR was sampled from a woman younger than 35 in good health. Specimen: PBMCs. The chain couples TRBV20-1 to TRBJ2-7, with a weak D call TRBD2 (7 bases). The CDR3 region is CSARDLGGAFKTYEQYF. As DNA, the CDR3 is TGCAGTGCTAGAGATTTAGGGGGGGCCTTCAAGACCTACGAGCAGTACTTC.